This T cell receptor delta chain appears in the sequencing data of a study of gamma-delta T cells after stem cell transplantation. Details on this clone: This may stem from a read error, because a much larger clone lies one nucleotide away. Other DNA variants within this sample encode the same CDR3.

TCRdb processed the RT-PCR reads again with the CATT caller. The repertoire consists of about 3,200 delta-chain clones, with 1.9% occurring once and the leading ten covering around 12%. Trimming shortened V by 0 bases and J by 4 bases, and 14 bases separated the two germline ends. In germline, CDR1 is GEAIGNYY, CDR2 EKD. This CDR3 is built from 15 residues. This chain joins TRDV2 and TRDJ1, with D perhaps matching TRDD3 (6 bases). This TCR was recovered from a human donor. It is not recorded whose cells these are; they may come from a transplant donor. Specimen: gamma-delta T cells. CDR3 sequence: CACDTVGGLSDKLIF. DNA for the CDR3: TGTGCCTGTGACACCGTGGGGGGACTAAGCGATAAACTCATCTTT.